Presented here are 25 T cell receptor beta chains from one specimen sequenced in a study of T-cell memory formation after mild COVID-19. Each CDR3 protein is one row after TCRdb ran MiXCR on the 5' RACE reads. The table has 150,000 to 200,000 distinct CDR3 sequences, roughly 10% seen once. The material sequenced was PBMCs or a T cell subset sorted from them (not recorded which). The receptors originated from a man between 18 and 29 years old who had mild COVID-19 (a few samples of this study predate the infection). Cell type and time point are not known.

This rearrangement joins TRBV7-3 to TRBJ2-5; TRBD2 agrees at 10 bases. V was pared by 1 base and J by 5 bases, with 7 bases of the junction left unmatched. The CDR3 loop spans 16 amino acids. The germline CDR1 and CDR2 sequences are SGHTA and FQGTGA. CDR3 protein: CASSLRPAGGRETQYF. The DNA for the CDR3 is TGTGCCAGCAGCTTAAGACCAGCGGGGGGGCGGGAGACCCAGTACTTC.

V usage is TRBV29-1 and J usage is TRBJ2-3; 13 nucleotides agree with TRBD2. Germline V lookup: CDR1 SQVTM, CDR2 ANQGSEA. The ends lost 4 bases at V and 2 bases at J; junction bases unmatched: 3. There are 15 residues in the CDR3. In nucleotides, the CDR3 is TGCAGCGTTGTTGGACTAGCGGGGGCCACAGATACGCAGTATTTT. As protein: CSVVGLAGATDTQYF.

This clonotype was observed a few times. V is TRBV25-1 and J is TRBJ2-7; D is ambiguous. Per the germline V gene, CDR1 is MGHDK and CDR2 is SYGVNS. This CDR3 contains 12 residues. V was trimmed by 3 bases and J by 6 bases, leaving 9 bases between them. The CDR3: CASSEQVSEQYF. In DNA form, the CDR3 reads TGTGCCAGCAGTGAGCAGGTCTCCGAGCAGTACTTC.

This clonotype has a count of ten or more. V gene TRBV7-9 combines with J gene TRBJ2-5, with D unclear. Germline-derived CDR1 and CDR2 are SEHNR and FQNEAQ (reference sequence). The CDR3 is made up of 14 amino acids. The V gene lost 8 bases and the J gene lost 1 base, with 14 bases spanning the gap. CDR3 region: CASLPEWGQETQYF. CDR3 DNA: TGTGCCAGCTTGCCGGAGTGGGGCCAAGAGACCCAGTACTTC.

The chain employs TRBV7-2 and TRBJ2-2; D not resolved. Trimming stripped 7 bases from V and 4 bases from J, with 10 bases between. There are 13 residues in the CDR3. The germline V gene encodes CDR1 SGHTA and CDR2 FQGNSA. CDR3 in amino acids: CASTFPTTGELFF. The DNA for the CDR3 is TGTGCCAGCACGTTCCCCACCACCGGGGAGCTGTTTTTT.

In its sample, this clonotype was seen a few times. The chain employs TRBV5-1 and TRBJ1-2; TRBD1 matches 10 bases. CDR1 SGHRS and CDR2 YFSETQ come from the germline V gene. The CDR3 sequence is 15 residues long. V was pared by 4 bases and J by 4 bases, with 7 bases of the junction left unmatched. This CDR3 reads CASSLGTGDTYGYTF. In DNA, the CDR3 is TGCGCCAGCAGCCTCGGGACAGGGGATACCTATGGCTACACCTTC.

The chain combines TRBV10-3 with TRBJ1-2; 9 bases are shared with TRBD1. The CDR3 loop spans 13 amino acids. V trimming: 10 bases; J trimming: 6 bases; junction bases outside the gene matches: 9. From germline, CDR1 is ENHRY and CDR2 SYGVKD. CDR3 sequence reads: CATHGTGGDGYTF. The CDR3 nucleotides are TGTGCCACCCACGGCACAGGGGGCGATGGCTACACCTTC.

This clonotype was seen only a few times. The chain couples TRBV30 to TRBJ1-6; a possible D gene is TRBD1 (5 bases). The CDR3 has 14 residues. V lost 4 bases, J lost 7 bases, and 14 bases lay in between. Germline loops: CDR1 GTSNPN, CDR2 SVGIG (reference sequence). CDR3 loop: CAWTIGTANSPLHF. CDR3 in DNA: TGTGCCTGGACAATCGGGACGGCAAATTCACCCCTCCACTTT.

This clonotype was counted only a few times. For the CDR3, the DNA is TGTGCCAGCAGCCGAAGACTAGCGGGGTGGATCGCCTACGAGCAGTACTTC. This encodes CASSRRLAGWIAYEQYF. V usage is TRBV5-6 and J usage is TRBJ2-7; TRBD2 agrees at 11 bases. The CDR3 covers 17 residues. The germline gives CDR1 SGHDT, CDR2 YYEEEE. J lost 2 bases, V lost 4 bases, and 11 bases had no gene match.

This clonotype has more than one count but fewer than ten. The genes are TRBV28 and TRBJ2-2; no clear D. Germline-derived CDR1 and CDR2 are MDHEN and SYDVKM. The CDR3 covers 14 residues. Trimming removed 5 bases at V and 4 bases at J, with 11 bases between. CDR3 amino acids: CASSPSYITGELFF. CDR3 DNA: TGTGCCAGCAGTCCCTCCTATATCACCGGGGAGCTGTTTTTT.

The chain is built from TRBV7-9 and TRBJ2-7; D perhaps matches TRBD2 (7 bases). This CDR3 has 13 amino acids. The V and J ends lost 6 bases and 7 bases respectively, with 16 bases between them. From germline, CDR1 is SEHNR and CDR2 FQNEAQ (reference sequence). CDR3 residues: CASSQRGGWEQYV. In DNA form, the CDR3 reads TGTGCCAGCAGTCAAAGGGGGGGCTGGGAGCAGTACGTC.

The chain uses TRBV2 and TRBJ2-5, with D perhaps TRBD2 (5 bases). Deletions cut 8 bases from V and 4 bases from J, with 8 bases between. Germline assignment: CDR1 SNHLY and CDR2 FYNNEI. CDR3 size: 11 residues. The DNA for the CDR3 is TGTGCCAGCCGGAGGACAGAGACCCAGTACTTC. Residues: CASRRTETQYF.

This clonotype was detected a few times. Here the CDR3 reads CASSLVGDADTQYF. For the CDR3, the DNA is TGCGCCAGCAGCTTGGTTGGGGACGCAGATACGCAGTATTTT. The rearrangement links TRBV5-1 to TRBJ2-3; the D gene could be TRBD1 or TRBD2 (5 bases each). The CDR3 consists of 14 residues. V lost 0 bases, J lost 4 bases, and 9 bases lay in between. Germline lookup yields CDR1 SGHRS and CDR2 YFSETQ.

The chain couples TRBV18 to TRBJ2-5; TRBD1 matches at 9 bases. The CDR3 is 15 amino acids. Germline CDR1 reads KGHSH; CDR2 reads LQKENI. Germline trimming cut 5 bases from V and 5 bases from J; bases unmatched to any gene: 9. The CDR3, as DNA: TGTGCCAGCTCAGTCGGGACAGGGACCGGCGAGACCCAGTACTTC. The encoded protein is CASSVGTGTGETQYF.

This clonotype appeared a few times. The rearrangement links TRBV5-1 to TRBJ1-6, with 10 bases identical to TRBD1. The junction had 9 bases not matched to a gene; V was cut back by 0 bases and J by 9 bases. The CDR3 consists of 17 residues. From germline, CDR1 is SGHRS and CDR2 YFSETQ. The CDR3 nucleotides read TGCGCCAGCAGCTTGGCCGACCAGACAGGGGGCGGTTCACCCCTCCACTTT. Protein: CASSLADQTGGGSPLHF.

This clonotype appeared a few times. Here the CDR3 DNA reads TGTGCCAGCAGCGTAGGCGGTTCCGAAATGAACACTGAAGCTTTCTTT. This translates into CASSVGGSEMNTEAFF. The chain couples TRBV9 to TRBJ1-1, with D unresolved. Per the germline V gene, CDR1 is SGDLS and CDR2 is YYNGEE. V was trimmed by 0 bases and J by 0 bases, leaving 12 bases between them. This CDR3 has 16 amino acids.

This sequence joins TRBV5-4 and TRBJ2-3, with D unresolved. The V end was cut by 2 bases, the J end by 5 bases, with 6 bases between. Germline V lookup: CDR1 SGHNT, CDR2 YYREEE (reference sequence). This CDR3 is built from 12 residues. CDR3 in amino acids: CASSFSVDTQYF. In DNA form, the CDR3 reads TGTGCCAGCAGCTTTTCGGTAGATACGCAGTATTTT.

In this sample, this clonotype turned up a few times. The chain recombines TRBV4-2 with TRBJ2-3; 8 nucleotides align to TRBD2. The CDR3 length is 18 residues. Trimming took 0 bases from V and 2 from J; bases not matched to a gene: 10. CDR1 and CDR2 (germline): LGHNA, YNFKEQ. CDR3 nucleotides: TGTGCCAGCAGCCAAGATCTCCCAGCGGGGGACCTCACAGATACGCAGTATTTT. Translating gives CASSQDLPAGDLTDTQYF.

This clonotype was counted a few times. The chain is built from TRBV4-1 and TRBJ1-5, with D unresolved. The germline gives CDR1 MGHRA, CDR2 YSYEKL. Trimming stripped 0 bases from V and 7 bases from J, with 10 bases between. The CDR3 is 14 residues long. CDR3 residues: CASSQEWGRQPQHF. The DNA of the CDR3 is TGCGCCAGCAGCCAAGAATGGGGAAGGCAGCCCCAGCATTTT.

This CDR3 is CASSLAMALEQFF. CDR3 nucleotide sequence: TGTGCCAGCAGCTTAGCGATGGCTTTGGAGCAGTTCTTC. The chain uses TRBV7-2 and TRBJ2-1; no definite D call. V was cut by 0 bases and J by 10 bases, with 10 bases left in between. Germline V gene sequence: CDR1 SGHTA, CDR2 FQGNSA. The CDR3 is 13 amino acids.

This clonotype was observed a handful of times. V and J are TRBV7-2 and TRBJ1-1; maybe TRBD1 (5 bases). CDR1 SGHTA and CDR2 FQGNSA come from the germline V gene. The V gene lost 3 bases and the J gene lost 11 bases, with 16 bases spanning the gap. The length of the CDR3 is 13 residues. Here the CDR3 DNA reads TGTGCCAGCAGCTTTATCGCGAGGGGAGAGGCTTTCTTT. Protein product: CASSFIARGEAFF.

This chain connects TRBV10-3 to TRBJ1-2; weak D call: TRBD1 (6 bases). Germline V CDR1 and CDR2: ENHRY, SYGVKD. The CDR3 totals 14 residues. V was trimmed by 10 bases and J by 2 bases, leaving 17 bases between them. Written as DNA, the CDR3 is TGTGCCACCCGCCCTTGGGACACCAACTATGGCTACACCTTC. This encodes CATRPWDTNYGYTF.

This clonotype was observed at least ten times. This chain links TRBV29-1 with TRBJ2-7; D is possibly TRBD2 (6 bases). This CDR3 has 11 residues. Germline loops: CDR1 SQVTM, CDR2 ANQGSEA. V was shortened by 6 bases and J by 1 base, with 7 bases between the two germline ends. The CDR3 loop reads CSVRGSYEQYF. The CDR3 DNA follows: TGCAGCGTACGGGGGTCCTACGAGCAGTACTTC.

This clonotype showed up just a few times. DNA of the CDR3: TGCACCAGCAGCCAAAGGAAGGACAGGAGTGATTCACCCCTCCACTTT. Translating gives CTSSQRKDRSDSPLHF. The chain joins TRBV1 to TRBJ1-6; the D call in the table, TRBD1, was not verified against the DNA. TRBV1 is deemed a pseudogene. This CDR3 contains 16 residues.

This chain links TRBV30 with TRBJ1-5, with a tentative D call TRBD1 (5 bases). The V gene's germline CDR1 is GTSNPN and CDR2 SVGIG (reference sequence). The length of the CDR3 is 15 residues. V lost 1 base, J lost 2 bases, and 12 bases lay in between. CDR3 nucleotides: TGTGCCTGGAGTGATACGGGCAGGGGCAATCAGCCCCAGCATTTT. Its protein is CAWSDTGRGNQPQHF.